The table lists the clone carrying this T cell receptor (beta chain) with many counts. As yet, its antigen is unknown. The diagnostic workup employed clinical symptoms, serum thyroxine, TRAb, thyroid ultrasound and orbital computed tomography. This sample was taken from a study of Graves' ophthalmopathy and Graves' hyperthyroidism. Study results and caveats: Its predictions of ophthalmopathy progression gave the model approximately 65% sensitivity and 72.22% specificity.

As the template, RNA transcripts were used to amplify TCR beta CDR3 regions. The authors performed first-round RT-PCR with HTBI primers and then a second-round multiplex PCR. Each CDR3 protein is one row after TCRdb ran MiXCR on the multiplex PCR reads. The sample carries about 590,000 distinct CDR3 sequences, 35% to 45% recorded once. V was pared by 4 bases and J by 9 bases, with 16 bases between. CDR1 and CDR2 from the germline V gene are SGHDT and YYEEEE. The CDR3 totals 13 residues. The TCR originated in an adult man with Graves' hyperthyroidism. The sample taken for sequencing was peripheral blood or thyroid tissue (not recorded which). This chain joins TRBV5-6 and TRBJ1-1, with D possibly matching TRBD1 (5 bases). The CDR3 bases are TGTGCCAGCAGCCACGTCGCGGGGGAGAAAGCTTTCTTT. It yields the protein CASSHVAGEKAFF. Full variable domain (outside the CDR3, taken from reference TRBV5-6 and TRBJ1-1): DAGVTQSPTHLIKTRGQQVTLRCSPKSGHDTVSWYQQALGQGPQFIFQYYEEEERQRGNFPDRFSGHQFPNYSSELNVNALLLGDSALYLCASSHVAGEKAFFGQGTRLTVV.